Below are 30 T cell receptor beta chains sequenced from a single sample in a study of blood T cell repertoires in COVID-19. Libraries were prepared by immunoSEQ multiplex PCR; TCRdb keeps only in-frame clonotypes and omits some of them. In the table there are roughly 180,000 clones, 70% to 90% of which are singletons. The sequencing input was PBMCs or T cells enriched from blood (not recorded which). The receptors originated from a woman in her forties or fifties who had recovered from COVID-19.

The genes are TRBV6-5 and TRBJ1-1; tentative D call: TRBD1 (5 bases). Germline loops: CDR1 MNHEY, CDR2 SVGAGI. The CDR3 sequence is 15 residues long. V was cut by 6 bases and J by 0 bases, with 14 bases left in between. CDR3 sequence: CASSYRGGMNTEAFF. The CDR3 DNA reads TGTGCCAGCAGCTACCGGGGGGGGATGAACACTGAAGCTTTCTTT.

The chain uses TRBV7-8 and TRBJ1-4; D is unresolved. CDR3 size: 14 residues. V was clipped by 1 base and J by 3 bases, with 6 bases between them. In germline, CDR1 is SGHVS, CDR2 FQNEAQ. The CDR3 spells CASSLVPSNEKLFF. The CDR3 DNA is TGTGCCAGCAGCTTAGTCCCTTCTAATGAAAAACTGTTTTTT.

The V gene is TRBV5-1, the J gene TRBJ2-3; TRBD1 is a possible D gene (5 bases). V was pared by 4 bases and J by 5 bases, with 17 bases between. The CDR3 covers 15 residues. Looked up from germline, CDR1 is SGHRS and CDR2 is YFSETQ. CDR3 protein: CASSILGAAGDTQYF. The CDR3 coding sequence is TGCGCCAGCAGCATACTTGGGGCCGCTGGAGATACGCAGTATTTT.

This chain uses TRBV7-8 with TRBJ1-3; 9 bases are shared with TRBD1. This CDR3 is 19 amino acids long. In germline, CDR1 is SGHVS, CDR2 FQNEAQ. With V trimmed by 1 base and J by 1 base, 11 bases remained unmatched. CDR3 coding DNA: TGTGCCAGCAGCTTAGAAGCCCCCGGGACAGGGATGTCTGGAAACACCATATATTTT. Translated: CASSLEAPGTGMSGNTIYF.

This chain joins TRBV19 and TRBJ1-1; D gene ambiguous. V gave up 4 bases and J gave up 2 bases, with 11 bases separating them. The CDR3 spans 14 residues. The germline gives CDR1 LNHDA, CDR2 SQIVND (reference sequence). In nucleotides, the CDR3 is TGTGCCAGTAGTAGCTCGGCGGTAAACACTGAAGCTTTCTTT. Protein sequence: CASSSSAVNTEAFF.

The CDR3 sequence is CASSLDGSGNTIYF. The CDR3, as DNA: TGCGCCAGCAGCTTGGACGGCTCTGGAAACACCATATATTTT. The V gene is TRBV5-1, the J gene TRBJ1-3; no firm D call. The germline V gene encodes CDR1 SGHRS and CDR2 YFSETQ. Trimming removed 0 bases at V and 0 bases at J, with 4 bases between. The CDR3 totals 14 residues.

The chain links TRBV29-1 to TRBJ1-1; 11 bases are shared with TRBD1. The germline gives CDR1 SQVTM, CDR2 ANQGSEA. V trimming: 7 bases; J trimming: 5 bases; junction bases outside the gene matches: 3. The CDR3 covers 12 residues. Written as DNA, the CDR3 is TGCAGCGCTGGGACAGGGGGGACTGAAGCTTTCTTT. It specifies CSAGTGGTEAFF.

The chain links TRBV9 to TRBJ1-2, with 12 bases lining up with TRBD1. CDR3 length equals 16 residues. Unmatched junction bases numbered 8, after V lost 4 bases and J lost 4 bases. Per the germline V gene, CDR1 is SGDLS and CDR2 is YYNGEE. Here the CDR3 reads CASSPPGQGASYGYTF. The CDR3 bases are TGTGCCAGCAGCCCCCCGGGACAGGGGGCTTCCTATGGCTACACCTTC.

The CDR3 DNA follows: TGTGCCAGCAGCTTACTCACCGGGGGGCAAGAGACCCAGTACTTC. Translating it yields CASSLLTGGQETQYF. The chain recombines TRBV7-9 with TRBJ2-5; 7 nucleotides line up with TRBD2. Germline values: CDR1 SEHNR, CDR2 FQNEAQ (reference sequence). The CDR3 covers 15 residues. Losses at the gene ends were 2 bases for V and 2 bases for J; bases not matched to a gene: 5.

This sequence joins TRBV28 and TRBJ1-2; D unresolved. Germline loops: CDR1 MDHEN, CDR2 SYDVKM. The V end was cut by 6 bases, the J end by 7 bases, with 21 bases between. The CDR3 sequence is 15 residues long. The CDR3 DNA reads as TGTGCCAGCAGAACTGGACCGGCGGGGTTTGTTGGCTACACCTTC. This encodes CASRTGPAGFVGYTF.

This clone was counted once. V and J are TRBV5-5 and TRBJ2-3; a possible D gene is TRBD2 (5 bases). V was trimmed by 2 bases and J by 1 base, leaving 8 bases between them. This CDR3 region has 14 residues. The germline CDR1 and CDR2 sequences are SGHKS and YYEKEE (reference sequence). The CDR3 region is CASSFLRGTDTQYF. CDR3 nucleotides: TGTGCCAGCAGCTTTTTGCGGGGCACAGATACGCAGTATTTT. Supplemented by reference TRBV5-5 and TRBJ2-3, the full variable domain reads DAGVTQSPTHLIKTRGQQVTLRCSPISGHKSVSWYQQVLGQGPQFIFQYYEKEERGRGNFPDRFSARQFPNYSSELNVNALLLGDSALYLCASSFLRGTDTQYFGPGTRLTVL.

The genes are TRBV6-5 and TRBJ1-2; D perhaps matches TRBD1 (5 bases). The V and J ends lost 10 bases and 2 bases respectively, with 17 bases between them. The CDR3 spans 14 residues. Germline assignment: CDR1 MNHEY and CDR2 SVGAGI. CDR3: CATGGAGTNYGYTF. Here the CDR3 DNA reads TGTGCCACGGGAGGGGCAGGGACCAACTATGGCTACACCTTC.

The V call is TRBV2, the J call TRBJ1-5, with a weak D call TRBD1 (6 bases). Germline V gives CDR1 SNHLY, CDR2 FYNNEI. Deletions cut 7 bases from V and 3 bases from J, with 16 bases between. The CDR3 covers 15 residues. The CDR3 region is CASTPRGGVNQPQHF. In nucleotides, the CDR3 is TGTGCCAGCACCCCGAGGGGGGGGGTCAATCAGCCCCAGCATTTT.

The rearrangement joins TRBV27 to TRBJ2-6; the D gene is possibly TRBD2 (5 bases). Germline V gives CDR1 MNHEY, CDR2 SMNVEV (reference sequence). This CDR3 comprises 14 residues. V lost 10 bases to trimming and J lost 0 bases, with 10 bases between them. The CDR3 DNA follows: TGTGCCACCCCCGGGGACTCTGGGGCCAACGTCCTGACTTTC. Amino acid sequence: CATPGDSGANVLTF.

This clone was counted a few times. The CDR3 loop is CASSLNGGANSPLHF. CDR3 sequence (DNA): TGTGCCAGCAGCTTAAATGGGGGCGCTAATTCACCCCTCCACTTT. This sequence joins TRBV7-3 and TRBJ1-6; D perhaps matches TRBD1 (6 bases). In germline, CDR1 is SGHTA, CDR2 FQGTGA. The CDR3 runs 15 residues. V lost 1 base to trimming and J lost 6 bases, with 10 bases between them.

The DNA of the CDR3 is TGTGCCAGCAGCTTGTTCAGGACAGGTTCATATGGCTACACCTTC. It specifies CASSLFRTGSYGYTF. V gene TRBV3-1 (or the pseudogene TRBV3-2) combines with J gene TRBJ1-2; 7 positions match TRBD1. Germline trimming cut 5 bases from V and 5 bases from J; bases unmatched to any gene: 11. Germline loops: CDR1 LGHDT, CDR2 YNNKEL (reference sequence). This CDR3 has 15 amino acids.

The chain employs TRBV28 and TRBJ2-5; D perhaps matches TRBD1 (5 bases). Trimming pared 10 bases from V and 4 bases from J, leaving 13 bases between. The CDR3 covers 12 residues. Germline V gene sequence: CDR1 MDHEN, CDR2 SYDVKM. For the CDR3, the DNA is TGTGCCACCAAGGGGATGGGAGAGACCCAGTACTTC. This sequence encodes CATKGMGETQYF.

This chain joins TRBV2 and TRBJ1-4, with 9 bases fitting TRBD1. Germline CDR1 is SNHLY and CDR2 is FYNNEI. The length of the CDR3 is 13 residues. The ends lost 8 bases at V and 6 bases at J; junction bases unmatched: 4. The CDR3 nucleotides are TGTGCCAGCGTTTGGACAGGGGATGAAAAACTGTTTTTT. The encoded protein is CASVWTGDEKLFF.

The chain employs TRBV6-1 and TRBJ1-6, with D perhaps matching TRBD1 (5 bases). Germline CDR1 MNHNS, CDR2 SASEGT. The ends were cut back, 2 bases at V and 16 bases at J, with 12 bases in the middle. The CDR3 consists of 12 residues. The CDR3 DNA sequence: TGTGCCAGCAGTGAATGGGGCACCGTACTCCACTTT. It translates to CASSEWGTVLHF.

The rearrangement links TRBV6-6 to TRBJ1-4; no reliable D call. This CDR3 has 13 residues. V lost 6 bases, J lost 4 bases, and 9 bases lay in between. From germline, CDR1 is MNHNY and CDR2 SVGAGI (reference sequence). The CDR3 loop is CASSRDYNEKLFF. The CDR3 DNA reads as TGTGCCAGCAGCCGTGACTATAATGAAAAACTGTTTTTT.

The rearrangement joins TRBV7-2 to TRBJ2-5; D might be TRBD2 (6 bases). Trimming took 6 bases from V and 5 from J, leaving 13 bases between them. The CDR3 is 13 amino acids. Germline V CDR1 and CDR2: SGHTA, FQGNSA. This chain's CDR3 is CASRPGGAETQYF. In nucleotides, the CDR3 is TGTGCCAGCAGACCCGGGGGAGCGGAGACCCAGTACTTC.

This chain connects TRBV5-1 to TRBJ2-3, with 13 bases fitting TRBD2. Looked up from germline, CDR1 is SGHRS and CDR2 is YFSETQ. Unmatched junction bases numbered 0, after V lost 4 bases and J lost 1 base. The CDR3 runs 15 residues. CDR3 sequence: CASSGLAGGTDTQYF. Written as DNA, the CDR3 is TGCGCCAGCAGCGGACTAGCGGGGGGCACAGATACGCAGTATTTT.

In its sample, this clone was seen once. The chain has TRBV7-9 and TRBJ1-1; perhaps TRBD1 as D (5 bases). This CDR3 spans 14 amino acids. CDR1 and CDR2 from the germline V gene are SEHNR and FQNEAQ (reference sequence). Trimming stripped 3 bases from V and 5 bases from J, with 13 bases between. The CDR3 coding sequence is TGTGCCAGCAGCTTGGGGGGGTCGACGACTGAAGCTTTCTTT. It encodes CASSLGGSTTEAFF.

V and J are TRBV5-1 and TRBJ1-5; TRBD1 might be the D (5 bases). Germline V lookup: CDR1 SGHRS, CDR2 YFSETQ. Trimming pared 0 bases from V and 1 base from J, leaving 8 bases between. The CDR3 has 15 residues. The CDR3 sequence: CASSLAGGSNQPQHF. The CDR3 DNA reads TGCGCCAGCAGCTTGGCCGGGGGGAGCAATCAGCCCCAGCATTTT.

V is TRBV5-4 and J is TRBJ2-1; 9 bases match TRBD2. V gave up 6 bases and J gave up 6 bases; unmatched junction bases: 10. The germline V gene encodes CDR1 SGHNT and CDR2 YYREEE (reference sequence). The CDR3 is 15 amino acids. CDR3 in DNA: TGTGCCAGCACCCGCGAACTAGCGGGTACCAATGAGCAGTTCTTC. Its protein is CASTRELAGTNEQFF.

The J gene is TRBJ1-3, the V gene TRBV29-1; no definite D call. The V gene's germline CDR1 is SQVTM and CDR2 ANQGSEA. The CDR3 runs 14 residues. V gave up 7 bases and J gave up 0 bases, with 13 bases separating them. The CDR3 sequence: CSASEGLSGNTIYF. The CDR3 DNA reads as TGCAGCGCCTCGGAGGGTCTCTCTGGAAACACCATATATTTT.

The J gene is TRBJ2-1, the V gene TRBV11-2; TRBD2 matches at 8 bases. The germline gives CDR1 SGHAT, CDR2 FQNNGV. This CDR3 has 17 amino acids. V was pared by 5 bases and J by 0 bases, with 9 bases of the junction left unmatched. DNA for the CDR3: TGTGCCAGCAGCATTTACTACACTAGCGGCTCCTACAATGAGCAGTTCTTC. Translated: CASSIYYTSGSYNEQFF.

This rearrangement joins TRBV28 to TRBJ1-1; TRBD1 is a possible D gene (6 bases). The CDR3 is 12 residues long. Germline CDR1 MDHEN, CDR2 SYDVKM. V was cut by 5 bases and J by 8 bases, with 12 bases left in between. CDR3 sequence reads: CASSLSQGEAFF. DNA for the CDR3: TGTGCCAGCAGTCTCTCACAGGGAGAAGCTTTCTTT. The whole variable domain, remainder taken from reference TRBV28 and TRBJ1-1, is DVKVTQSSRYLVKRTGEKVFLECVQDMDHENMFWYRQDPGLGLRLIYFSYDVKMKEKGDIPEGYSVSREKKERFSLILESASTNQTSMYLCASSLSQGEAFFGQGTRLTVV.

V usage is TRBV24-1 and J usage is TRBJ1-1, with 7 bases fitting TRBD1. Germline lookup yields CDR1 KGHDR and CDR2 SFDVKD. CDR3 length equals 13 residues. The V segment lost 2 bases and the J segment 8 bases; nucleotides outside the gene matches: 4. The CDR3 spells CATSDSGGREAFF. The CDR3 DNA reads as TGTGCCACCAGTGATTCAGGGGGTAGAGAAGCTTTCTTT.

The chain couples TRBV20-1 to TRBJ2-7, with a weak D call TRBD2 (6 bases). With 5 bases removed from V and 11 bases from J, the gap between germline ends came to 10 bases. Germline CDR1 and CDR2: DFQATT and SNEGSKA (reference sequence). The CDR3 has 9 amino acids. The CDR3 reads CSASRGEYV. The CDR3 DNA reads as TGCAGTGCTTCCCGCGGGGAGTACGTC.